This entry lists 2 T cell receptor beta chains sequenced from one sample in a study of blood T cell repertoires in COVID-19. Libraries were prepared by immunoSEQ multiplex PCR; TCRdb keeps only in-frame clonotypes and omits some of them. Of fewer than 300,000 clones listed, approximately 91% are singletons. Sequenced material: peripheral blood. The source of these receptors is a young woman with COVID-19, enrolled during active disease.

V is TRBV6-2 or TRBV6-3 and J is TRBJ2-1, with 7 bases matching TRBD2. V was pared by 2 bases and J by 0 bases, with 7 bases of the junction left unmatched. CDR3 length equals 17 residues. CDR1 is MNHEY, CDR2 SVGEGT, per germline. The CDR3 DNA follows: TGTGCCAGCAGTTACGGGGTAGCGGGTACCTCCTACAATGAGCAGTTCTTC. Its protein product is CASSYGVAGTSYNEQFF.

In its sample, this clone was seen a few times. The chain has TRBV27 and TRBJ1-4; 9 bases are a match to TRBD1. The J segment lost 8 bases and the V segment lost 5 bases, leaving 15 bases of the junction unmatched. There are 17 residues in the CDR3. Germline V lookup: CDR1 MNHEY, CDR2 SMNVEV (reference sequence). DNA for the CDR3: TGTGCCAGCAGTCCGCCCGGGACAGGGTACTTCAAGGAAAAACTGTTTTTT. Amino acids: CASSPPGTGYFKEKLFF.